Listed below are T cell receptor beta chains from one sample, sequenced in a study of shared clonotypes between healthy human individuals. Data came from immunoSEQ multiplex PCR; TCRdb stores just in-frame clones and leaves some out. The sample has more than 2,000,000 clones, approximately 94% seen once. The sequenced sample consisted of naive CD4+ T cells sorted from blood. These receptors originate from a man aged 18 to 29 in good health. Both conserved end residues are part of each CDR3. A D gene is named only where the DNA matches it firmly. Rows may omit the clone size; those that give it use once, few, many or a size class.

V gene	D gene	clone size	J gene	CDR3 DNA	CDR3 protein
TRBV5-5	TRBD1	-	TRBJ2-7	TGTGCCAGCACTATACAAAGACAGGGCCCCTACGAGCAGTACTTC	CASTIQRQGPYEQYF
TRBV7-2	-	-	TRBJ2-1	TGTGCCAGCAGCTCGGTAAGGACAGTACTGGGTGTCGGGCAGTTCTTC	CASSSVRTVLGVGQFF
TRBV4-3	TRBD1	-	TRBJ2-7	TGCGCCAGCAGCCAAATGCCGGGACAGGGGTCCTACGAGCAGTACTTC	CASSQMPGQGSYEQYF
TRBV10-3	-	-	TRBJ1-2	TGTGCCATCAGTGCAGGACTCTATGGCTACACCTTC	CAISAGLYGYTF
TRBV30	TRBD1	once	TRBJ1-2	TGTGCCTGGAGTGTAGGTTCGGGACAGGGGGCGGGGAACTATGGCTACACCTTC	CAWSVGSGQGAGNYGYTF
TRBV28	-	-	TRBJ2-7	TGTGCCAGCAGCATCGTGAGAAGCCTTTCCTACGAGCAGTACTTC	CASSIVRSLSYEQYF
TRBV7-9	TRBD1	-	TRBJ1-5	TGTGCCAGCAGCTTACTCGCAGGGGGGAATCAGCCCCAGCATTTT	CASSLLAGGNQPQHF
TRBV27	TRBD1	-	TRBJ2-7	TGTGCCAGCAGTTCTTGGACAGGGTGGTACGAGCAGTACTTC	CASSSWTGWYEQYF
TRBV5-6	-	-	TRBJ1-1	TGTGCCAGCAGCTCTCAACTGGGCACTGAAGCTTTCTTT	CASSSQLGTEAFF
TRBV15	-	-	TRBJ1-1	TGTGCCACCAGCAGACGCCTCCAGACTGAAGCTTTCTTT	CATSRRLQTEAFF
TRBV6-5	-	-	TRBJ1-1	TGTGCCAGCAGTTACTCGATATACCAGAACACTGAAGCTTTCTTT	CASSYSIYQNTEAFF
TRBV28	TRBD1	-	TRBJ1-1	TGTGCCAGCAGCCCGACGACAGGGGGAATGAACACTGAAGCTTTCTTT	CASSPTTGGMNTEAFF
TRBV10-3	TRBD1	once	TRBJ1-4	TGTGCCATCAGTGAGTTGGGACAGAATGGTGAAAAACTGTTTTTT	CAISELGQNGEKLFF
TRBV7-2	TRBD1	-	TRBJ1-1	TGTGCCAGCAGCCCAGGAGGACAGGCCAGGGTCTTT	CASSPGGQARVF
TRBV10-1	-	-	TRBJ2-7	TGCGCCAGCAGTGGCATACCGAGACTAATACCCTACGAGCAGTACTTC	CASSGIPRLIPYEQYF
TRBV6-5	-	-	TRBJ1-2	TGTGCCAGCAGTTACAACAGCGCGAAAACTCACTATGGCTACACCTTC	CASSYNSAKTHYGYTF
TRBV7-2	-	once	TRBJ2-4	TGTGCCAGCAGCTTCCGGGACACGAATAACATTCAGTACTTC	CASSFRDTNNIQYF
TRBV28	TRBD2	few	TRBJ2-2	TGTGCCAGCAGTTTAGGGGGGGCCGGGGAGCTGTTTTTT	CASSLGGAGELFF
TRBV30	-	few	TRBJ1-1	TGTGCCTGGAGCCAAACAGGGAGTCTCACTGAAGCTTTCTTT	CAWSQTGSLTEAFF
TRBV7-2	-	-	TRBJ2-7	TGTGCCAGCAGCTTCGACCCCTACGAGCAGTACTTC	CASSFDPYEQYF
TRBV6-5	TRBD2	once	TRBJ2-2	TGTGCCAGCAGTTATCAGGCGGGAGCCGGGGAGCTGTTTTTT	CASSYQAGAGELFF
TRBV6-5	-	-	TRBJ1-3	TGTGCCAGCAGTTACTCCCGTTTTGACCCTGGAAACACCATATATTTT	CASSYSRFDPGNTIYF
TRBV28	-	-	TRBJ1-5	TGTGCCAGCAGCCCAGACGGGTCGCGGCAGCCCCAGCATTTT	CASSPDGSRQPQHF
TRBV5-1	TRBD1	-	TRBJ2-1	TGCGCCAGCAGCTTGGGGGCGACAGGGGATTTGGGTAATGAGCAGTTCTTC	CASSLGATGDLGNEQFF
TRBV18	TRBD1	-	TRBJ1-1	TGTGCCAGCTCAGCGTTCGAGGGGGCGAACACTGAAGCTTTCTTT	CASSAFEGANTEAFF
TRBV30	-	-	TRBJ1-3	TGTGCCTGGACCCCGGGAACTAGAAACACCATATATTTT	CAWTPGTRNTIYF
TRBV2	-	-	TRBJ2-5	TGTGCCAGCAGTGAAAGGGCGGCACCGGGGGAGACCCAGTACTTC	CASSERAAPGETQYF
TRBV7-9	TRBD2	-	TRBJ2-1	TGTGCCAGCAGCTTTTCGGGACTAGCGGGTGAGCAGTTCTTC	CASSFSGLAGEQFF
TRBV28	-	-	TRBJ1-1	TGTGCCAGCGAGACCGGGACATTGAACACTGAAGCTTTCTTT	CASETGTLNTEAFF
TRBV7-9	-	-	TRBJ2-7	TGTGCCAGCAGTCAATCCCGGGACTACGAGCAGTACTTC	CASSQSRDYEQYF
TRBV18	TRBD2	once	TRBJ2-3	TGTGCCAGCTCCCCTCGGGAGGGACTAGCGCATACGCAGTATTTT	CASSPREGLAHTQYF
TRBV4-1	TRBD1	-	TRBJ2-3	TGCGCCAGCAGCCAGTCCCCGGACAGGGTGGGCACAGATACGCAGTATTTT	CASSQSPDRVGTDTQYF
TRBV5-1	-	once	TRBJ2-1	TGCGCCAGCAGCCTACATAAAGCCGGAGCCAGCTCCTACAATGAGCAGTTCTTC	CASSLHKAGASSYNEQFF
TRBV7-2	-	-	TRBJ2-2	TGTGCCAGCAGCTTAAATATCAGGGTTGGCGGGGAGCTGTTTTTT	CASSLNIRVGGELFF
TRBV5-4	TRBD2	-	TRBJ2-7	TGTGCCAGCAGCTTGGGTGGGACTAGTACCTACGAGCAGTACTTC	CASSLGGTSTYEQYF
TRBV5-1	-	-	TRBJ2-3	TGCGCCAGCAGCTTGCATGACACAGATACGCAGTATTTT	CASSLHDTDTQYF
TRBV5-1	TRBD1	-	TRBJ1-5	TGCGCCAGCAGCCAGACAGGGGGCCCCAATCAGCCCCAGCATTTT	CASSQTGGPNQPQHF
TRBV7-2	-	-	TRBJ2-6	TGTGCCAGCAGCTTTACCAGGGGCATAAAGTCTGGGGCCAACGTCCTGACTTTC	CASSFTRGIKSGANVLTF
TRBV7-2	-	-	TRBJ2-2	TGTGCCAGCAGCACCACTTGGACCGGGGAGCTGTTTTTT	CASSTTWTGELFF
TRBV30	TRBD1	-	TRBJ1-5	TGTGCCTGGAGTAGAGAAGACAGGGAAGGTCAGCCCCAGCATTTT	CAWSREDREGQPQHF
TRBV5-1	-	-	TRBJ1-4	TGCGCCAGCGCCACCGGGGCAACTAATGAAAAACTGTTTTTT	CASATGATNEKLFF
TRBV6-6	-	-	TRBJ2-1	TGTGCCAGCAGTCCCCTCCTTGGGCAGTTCTTC	CASSPLLGQFF
TRBV28	-	-	TRBJ1-6	TGTGCCAGCAGTTCCGCAGGGAAGGGGAATTCACCCCTCCACTTT	CASSSAGKGNSPLHF
TRBV4-1	TRBD2	-	TRBJ2-5	TGCGCCAGCAGCCAAGATCCTAGCGGGGGGGCCAGGGAGACCCAGTACTTC	CASSQDPSGGARETQYF
TRBV27	-	few	TRBJ2-7	TGTGCCAGCAGTTTCGACGGAGGCCAGTACTTC	CASSFDGGQYF
TRBV7-9	-	-	TRBJ2-7	TGTGCCAGCAGCTTAAGGACCTACGAGCAGTACTTC	CASSLRTYEQYF
TRBV18	-	-	TRBJ2-1	TGTGCCAGCTCACCTGAGAGGGGCGTCAATGAGCAGTTCTTC	CASSPERGVNEQFF
TRBV30	-	-	TRBJ1-6	TGTGCCTGGGCACAGGGAGGGGAGAAGGCACCCCTCCACTTT	CAWAQGGEKAPLHF
TRBV2	TRBD1	-	TRBJ1-1	TGTGCCAGCGCCGACCTTAGGGGGCGGGCTGAAGCTTTCTTT	CASADLRGRAEAFF
TRBV14	-	-	TRBJ2-7	TGTGCCAGCAGCCACACCAACCGGGGGCAGTACTTC	CASSHTNRGQYF
TRBV6-1	-	-	TRBJ2-7	TGTGCCTCGGGCGGACGGGATGCCTACGAGCAGTACTTC	CASGGRDAYEQYF